The clone carrying this T cell receptor beta chain has a count of ten or more. This CDR3 is 15 amino acids long. V gave up 1 base and J gave up 2 bases; unmatched junction bases: 0. Germline CDR1 SGHVS, CDR2 FNYEAQ. One entry per CDR3 protein results from TCRdb running MiXCR on the RT-PCR reads. The sample yields almost 700,000 distinct CDR3 sequences, 14% seen once. This rearrangement joins TRBV7-6 to TRBJ2-1; 9 nucleotides agree with TRBD1. This TCR was recovered from a female donor in good health, serving as a healthy control. The sample comprised memory CD4+ T cells from blood. CDR3 sequence reads: CASSLDRGPYNEQFF. CDR3 sequence (DNA): TGTGCCAGCAGCTTAGACAGGGGGCCCTACAATGAGCAGTTCTTC.